These T cell receptor beta chains were read from a single sample in a study of blood T cell repertoires in COVID-19. This table comes from immunoSEQ multiplex PCR, and its TCRdb copy is limited to in-frame clones, with some not included. This sample carries 100,000 to 150,000 clones, around 77% of them seen once, and the ten largest clones take 7.9%. The sequencing input was peripheral blood. These receptors originate from a human donor in a cohort sampled during active COVID-19. The CDR3 runs from the conserved cysteine through the conserved F or W. The D gene is left open where the match is weak. A clone size is listed for some rows: how often the clone was seen (once, few, many), or a class if it is expanded.

CDR3	DNA	J	size	length	D	V
CASSPLLAGGGGNTIYF	TGTGCCAGCAGCCCCCTGTTGGCAGGGGGTGGAGGAAACACCATATATTTT	TRBJ1-3	-	17	TRBD1	TRBV11-2
CASSIRKGAGNTIYF	TGTGCCAGTAGTATAAGGAAAGGGGCTGGAAACACCATATATTTT	TRBJ1-3	-	15	-	TRBV19
CASSPTLSNQPQHF	TGTGCCAGCAGTCCGACACTTAGCAATCAGCCCCAGCATTTT	TRBJ1-5	once	14	-	TRBV27
CASSLAGSGATTWTSVF	TGTGCCAGCAGCTTAGCGGGATCGGGAGCCACCACCTGGACTAGCGTCTTC	TRBJ2-7	-	17	TRBD2	TRBV7-9
CASSLQPGLAGVSQETQYF	TGTGCCAGCAGTTTACAACCGGGACTAGCGGGAGTAAGCCAAGAGACCCAGTACTTC	TRBJ2-5	-	19	TRBD2	TRBV28
CASLHGEGSYEQYF	TGTGCCAGCCTCCACGGGGAGGGTTCCTACGAGCAGTACTTC	TRBJ2-7	-	14	TRBD2	TRBV28
CASSLPTGTGDKAFF	TGTGCCAGCAGTCTCCCTACCGGGACAGGGGATAAAGCTTTCTTT	TRBJ1-1	-	15	TRBD1	TRBV28
CSASNQGAGGYTF	TGCAGTGCTAGTAACCAGGGGGCTGGTGGCTACACCTTC	TRBJ1-2	-	13	TRBD1	TRBV20-1
CASSLASVWRGISTDTQYF	TGTGCCAGCAGCTTGGCTAGTGTTTGGCGGGGGATTAGCACAGATACGCAGTATTTT	TRBJ2-3	-	19	TRBD2	TRBV5-8
CASSSRGFGYEQYF	TGTGCCAGCAGTAGTCGGGGATTTGGCTACGAGCAGTACTTC	TRBJ2-7	-	14	-	TRBV14
CASRQGTTYEQYF	TGTGCCAGTAGACAGGGGACCACCTACGAGCAGTACTTC	TRBJ2-7	-	13	TRBD1	TRBV6-5
CASGSGVTEAFF	TGTGCCAGCGGGTCAGGGGTTACTGAAGCTTTCTTT	TRBJ1-1	-	12	-	TRBV27
CASSIRSVAFF	TGTGCCAGCAGCATCCGCTCGGTGGCTTTCTTT	TRBJ1-1	-	11	-	TRBV11-3
CASGGSGGGYEQYF	TGTGCTAGTGGTGGGAGCGGGGGGGGCTACGAGCAGTACTTC	TRBJ2-7	-	14	TRBD2	TRBV12-5
CASSLARETPVDEQYF	TGTGCCAGCAGCTTGGCCCGAGAGACTCCTGTGGACGAGCAGTACTTC	TRBJ2-7	-	16	-	TRBV5-6